Reported below is one TCR beta chain. Treatment denoted: oral pan-JAK inhibitor, 5-10 mg twice daily. The data originate from a study of CD8+ T cells in alopecia areata. It was cDNA, reverse transcribed from extracted RNA, that served as the sequencing template. Profiling relied on immunoSEQ multiplex PCR, and the TCRdb table lists in-frame clones only, not all of them. The sample comprises over 100,000 clones, around 53% of which are singletons, and 12% rests with the top ten. CDR3 size: 13 residues. Germline trimming cut 5 bases from V and 7 bases from J; bases unmatched to any gene: 5. The germline gives CDR1 MDHEN, CDR2 SYDVKM.

The sample here was CD8+ T cells sorted from blood, taken at week 24, from a patient treated with tofacitinib. The chain uses TRBV28 and TRBJ2-3; 8 bases are shared with TRBD1. The sequence was obtained from a human donor with alopecia areata. The CDR3 loop is CASSGQGRYTQYF. DNA for the CDR3: TGTGCCAGCAGTGGACAGGGTAGATATACGCAGTATTTT. The full variable domain, its missing parts supplied by reference TRBV28 and TRBJ2-3, is DVKVTQSSRYLVKRTGEKVFLECVQDMDHENMFWYRQDPGLGLRLIYFSYDVKMKEKGDIPEGYSVSREKKERFSLILESASTNQTSMYLCASSGQGRYTQYFGPGTRLTVL.